This T cell receptor (beta chain) was sequenced in a study of cytomegalovirus exposure and HLA in healthy donors. Study-wide context: Early release data held 80 million to 100 million unique TCRs from HLA-typed donors.

Overall study results and limits: TCR beta V- and J-gene trimming was later associated with a missense DCLRE1C variant. Diagnosis of cytomegalovirus status made by the classifier reportedly showed high specificity and sensitivity. A later analysis reportedly found fewer N-insertions in an Asian-associated ancestry cluster than the roughly 670-donor mean.

CDR1 SGHTA and CDR2 FQGNSA come from the germline V gene. The CDR3 extends over 15 amino acids. V was trimmed by 5 bases and J by 4 bases, leaving 17 bases between them. The PCR employed 60 Vbeta primers together with 13 Jbeta primers. This table comes from immunoSEQ multiplex PCR, and its TCRdb copy is limited to in-frame clones, with some not included. This sample has about 77,000 clones; approximately 80% occur once, and the top ten carry nearly 3.5%. As regards this clone: The antigen is not known.

The sequenced material came from PBMCs. The receptor comes from a man aged 35-49 years in good health and CMV-seronegative. The V call is TRBV7-2, the J call TRBJ2-5; no definite D call. The CDR3 spells CASSSAPASAETQYF. In DNA, the CDR3 is TGTGCCAGCAGCAGCGCACCCGCGTCGGCAGAGACCCAGTACTTC.